Listed here are 10 T cell receptor beta chains from one sample, sequenced in a study of T cell responses to AZD1222 COVID-19 vaccine. The method was immunoSEQ multiplex PCR; TCRdb's version includes in-frame clones alone and lacks a portion of them. The profile shows roughly 120,000 clones, 90% to 95% of them singletons. The sample here was peripheral blood, taken on day 0 of AZD1222 vaccination. These receptor sequences come from an adult in good health.

This sequence joins TRBV18 and TRBJ1-1, with 7 bases matching TRBD1. Unmatched junction bases numbered 5, after V lost 3 bases and J lost 1 base. This CDR3 contains 15 residues. CDR1 KGHSH and CDR2 LQKENI come from the germline V gene. CDR3 in amino acids: CASSPRTGENTEAFF. In DNA, the CDR3 is TGTGCCAGCTCACCGCGGACAGGTGAGAACACTGAAGCTTTCTTT.

The rearrangement links TRBV30 to TRBJ1-4; D ambiguous. The V end was cut by 4 bases, the J end by 3 bases, with 15 bases between. The CDR3 sequence is 15 residues long. Germline V gene data show CDR1 as GTSNPN and CDR2 as SVGIG (reference sequence). CDR3 DNA: TGTGCCTGGATCCCTTGGGGAGAAGCTAATGAAAAACTGTTTTTT. It yields the protein CAWIPWGEANEKLFF.

The J gene is TRBJ1-1, the V gene TRBV7-2; D uncertain. The CDR3 is made up of 12 amino acids. V lost 5 bases, J lost 8 bases, and 12 bases lay in between. Germline CDR1 is SGHTA and CDR2 is FQGNSA. CDR3 amino acids: CASSLRIGEAFF. DNA for the CDR3: TGTGCCAGCAGCCTCCGGATAGGAGAAGCTTTCTTT.

V and J are TRBV9 and TRBJ1-3; D uncertain. This CDR3 spans 12 amino acids. V was cut by 0 bases and J by 13 bases, with 11 bases left in between. CDR1 is SGDLS and CDR2 is YYNGEE in the germline V gene. CDR3 loop: CASSVGGGIIYF. The CDR3 region has the DNA TGTGCCAGCAGCGTAGGGGGAGGAATTATATATTTT.

The chain recombines TRBV3-1 (or the pseudogene TRBV3-2) with TRBJ2-7, with TRBD2 as a possible D gene (5 bases). The CDR3 totals 15 residues. Trimming pared 0 bases from V and 5 bases from J, leaving 14 bases between. The germline CDR1 and CDR2 sequences are LGHDT and YNNKEL (reference sequence). The CDR3 here is CASSQDRLRYDEQYF. DNA of the CDR3: TGTGCCAGCAGCCAAGATAGACTAAGGTACGACGAGCAGTACTTC.

The chain has TRBV9 and TRBJ1-5; unclear D gene. The germline V gene encodes CDR1 SGDLS and CDR2 YYNGEE. V was pared by 2 bases and J by 6 bases, with 9 bases between. There are 13 residues in the CDR3. CDR3: CASSVGNGQPQHF. In nucleotides, the CDR3 is TGTGCCAGCAGCGTGGGGAATGGTCAGCCCCAGCATTTT.

The rearrangement links TRBV9 to TRBJ1-1; D may be TRBD1 (5 bases). The V end was cut by 0 bases, the J end by 4 bases, with 16 bases between. CDR3 length equals 16 residues. CDR1 is SGDLS, CDR2 YYNGEE, per germline. CDR3 coding DNA: TGTGCCAGCAGCGTAGCACTTAAGGACATAAGCACTGAAGCTTTCTTT. This codes for CASSVALKDISTEAFF. Variable domain in full (rest from reference TRBV9 and TRBJ1-1): DSGVTQTPKHLITATGQRVTLRCSPRSGDLSVYWYQQSLDQGLQFLIQYYNGEERAKGNILERFSAQQFPDLHSELNLSSLELGDSALYFCASSVALKDISTEAFFGQGTRLTVV.

The rearrangement links TRBV28 to TRBJ1-6; D uncertain. Per the germline V gene, CDR1 is MDHEN and CDR2 is SYDVKM. CDR3 length equals 14 residues. V was clipped by 4 bases and J by 4 bases, with 8 bases between them. The CDR3 bases are TGTGCCAGCAGTTCTCTAGGATATAATTCACCCCTCCACTTT. Translation: CASSSLGYNSPLHF. Full variable domain (rest looked up from reference TRBV28 and TRBJ1-6): DVKVTQSSRYLVKRTGEKVFLECVQDMDHENMFWYRQDPGLGLRLIYFSYDVKMKEKGDIPEGYSVSREKKERFSLILESASTNQTSMYLCASSSLGYNSPLHFGNGTRLTVT.

In its sample, this clone was seen once. The chain is built from TRBV5-1 and TRBJ2-1; D is unresolved. The CDR3 length is 13 residues. The germline CDR1 and CDR2 sequences are SGHRS and YFSETQ. Deletions cut 0 bases from V and 4 bases from J, with 5 bases between. DNA for the CDR3: TGCGCCAGCAGCTTGGACAGATACAATGAGCAGTTCTTC. Translated: CASSLDRYNEQFF. Together with reference TRBV5-1 and TRBJ2-1, the CDR3 gives the full variable domain: KAGVTQTPRYLIKTRGQQVTLSCSPISGHRSVSWYQQTPGQGLQFLFEYFSETQRNKGNFPGRFSGRQFSNSRSEMNVSTLELGDSALYLCASSLDRYNEQFFGPGTRLTVL.

The chain joins TRBV28 to TRBJ2-2, with D possibly TRBD1 on 6 matching bases. This CDR3 is built from 16 residues. Trimming took off 6 bases at V and 8 bases at J, with 22 bases between the two ends. Looked up from germline, CDR1 is MDHEN and CDR2 is SYDVKM. CDR3 DNA: TGTGCCAGCAGCCCCACTTGGACAGCTCCGGGGGGGGAGCTGTTTTTT. Translation gives CASSPTWTAPGGELFF.